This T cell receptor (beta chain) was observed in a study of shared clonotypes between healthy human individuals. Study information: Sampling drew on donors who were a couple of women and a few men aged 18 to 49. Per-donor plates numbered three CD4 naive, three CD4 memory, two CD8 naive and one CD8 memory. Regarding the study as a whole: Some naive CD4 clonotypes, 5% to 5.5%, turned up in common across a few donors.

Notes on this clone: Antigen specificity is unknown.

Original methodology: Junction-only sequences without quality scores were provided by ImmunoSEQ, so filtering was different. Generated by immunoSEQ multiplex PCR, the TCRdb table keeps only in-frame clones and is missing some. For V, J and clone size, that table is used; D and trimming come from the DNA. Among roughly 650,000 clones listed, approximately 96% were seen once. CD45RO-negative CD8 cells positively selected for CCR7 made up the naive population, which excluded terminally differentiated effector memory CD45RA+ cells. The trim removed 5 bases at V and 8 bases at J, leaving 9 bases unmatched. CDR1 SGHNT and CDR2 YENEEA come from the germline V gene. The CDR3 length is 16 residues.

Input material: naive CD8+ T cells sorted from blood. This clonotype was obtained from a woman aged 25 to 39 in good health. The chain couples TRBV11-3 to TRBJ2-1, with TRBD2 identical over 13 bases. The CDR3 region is CASSAGTSGKFDEQFF. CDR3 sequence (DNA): TGTGCCAGCAGCGCGGGGACTAGCGGGAAATTTGATGAGCAGTTCTTC.